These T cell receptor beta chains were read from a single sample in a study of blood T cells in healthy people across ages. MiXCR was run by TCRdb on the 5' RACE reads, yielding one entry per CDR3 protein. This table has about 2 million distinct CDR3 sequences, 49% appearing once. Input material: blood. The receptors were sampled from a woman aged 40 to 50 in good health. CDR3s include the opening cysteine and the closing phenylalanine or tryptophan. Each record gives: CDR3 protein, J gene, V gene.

CDR3aa: CASSQGGTGGAYEQYF
j_gene: TRBJ2-7
v_gene: TRBV4-1

CDR3aa: CASSFGRQLDTQYF
j_gene: TRBJ2-3
v_gene: TRBV5-1

CDR3aa: CASSLTSGGPGVVLETQYF
j_gene: TRBJ2-5
v_gene: TRBV7-2

CDR3aa: CSAPGEQRGVYNEQFF
j_gene: TRBJ2-1
v_gene: TRBV20-1

CDR3aa: CATELAGASTDTQYF
j_gene: TRBJ2-3
v_gene: TRBV6-2/TRBV6-3

CDR3aa: CASSGRQSQETQYF
j_gene: TRBJ2-5
v_gene: TRBV5-6

CDR3aa: CASSLVFDYNEQYF
j_gene: TRBJ2-5
v_gene: TRBV7-9

CDR3aa: CATSIREYYNNEQYF
j_gene: TRBJ2-5
v_gene: TRBV15

CDR3aa: CASSQLGTSGRQETQYF
j_gene: TRBJ2-5
v_gene: TRBV3-1

CDR3aa: CATSDRSGQGQFF
j_gene: TRBJ2-1
v_gene: TRBV24-1

CDR3aa: CASGAMSVGIQYF
j_gene: TRBJ2-4
v_gene: TRBV5-1

CDR3aa: CASIPSQGRSGYTF
j_gene: TRBJ1-2
v_gene: TRBV6-6

CDR3aa: CASRASGVAKNIQYF
j_gene: TRBJ2-4
v_gene: TRBV27

CDR3aa: CASSPKQAPVIDGEQFF
j_gene: TRBJ2-1
v_gene: TRBV4-2

CDR3aa: CASSLVGRSREQFF
j_gene: TRBJ2-1
v_gene: TRBV5-5

CDR3aa: CASSDLGQGAKYF
j_gene: TRBJ2-7
v_gene: TRBV7-2

CDR3aa: CASSDGLAGVQVDTQYF
j_gene: TRBJ2-3
v_gene: TRBV5-1

CDR3aa: CASTRLGSGTDTQYF
j_gene: TRBJ2-3
v_gene: TRBV7-9

CDR3aa: CASSLGRANYGETQYF
j_gene: TRBJ2-5
v_gene: TRBV6-2/TRBV6-3

CDR3aa: CSARRGQAPYEQYF
j_gene: TRBJ2-7
v_gene: TRBV20-1

CDR3aa: CASSHTGSETQYF
j_gene: TRBJ2-5
v_gene: TRBV6-1

CDR3aa: CASSRQGWGNQPQHF
j_gene: TRBJ1-5
v_gene: TRBV2

CDR3aa: CASSQDSGAGGPFNMGISTDTQYF
j_gene: TRBJ2-3
v_gene: TRBV4-1

CDR3aa: CASSLGQAGLGMDTQYF
j_gene: TRBJ2-3
v_gene: TRBV4-2

CDR3aa: CASSIRRTSGVYNEQFF
j_gene: TRBJ2-1
v_gene: TRBV19

CDR3aa: CASSFRPASVDEQFF
j_gene: TRBJ2-1
v_gene: TRBV11-1

CDR3aa: CASSPEGGGKNIQYF
j_gene: TRBJ2-4
v_gene: TRBV7-9

CDR3aa: CASSGSRWGPDTQYF
j_gene: TRBJ2-3
v_gene: TRBV10-1

CDR3aa: CASSRPRGVNYGYTF
j_gene: TRBJ1-2
v_gene: TRBV6-1

CDR3aa: CASRYLQGSYNEQFF
j_gene: TRBJ2-1
v_gene: TRBV5-1

CDR3aa: CASSLMTYEQYF
j_gene: TRBJ2-7
v_gene: TRBV7-2

CDR3aa: CASSYGRAETQYF
j_gene: TRBJ2-5
v_gene: TRBV11-1

CDR3aa: CASSVRQGRYGYTF
j_gene: TRBJ1-2
v_gene: TRBV5-1

CDR3aa: CASSLGRYRGNEQFF
j_gene: TRBJ2-1
v_gene: TRBV13

CDR3aa: CASSRPQEQYF
j_gene: TRBJ2-7
v_gene: TRBV28

CDR3aa: CASSFLTGSGANVLTF
j_gene: TRBJ2-6
v_gene: TRBV5-1

CDR3aa: CSVGVLTVRGYTDTQYF
j_gene: TRBJ2-3
v_gene: TRBV29-1

CDR3aa: CASGLDRGLQDTQYF
j_gene: TRBJ2-3
v_gene: TRBV7-2

CDR3aa: CASSQRAGKGYTF
j_gene: TRBJ1-2
v_gene: TRBV7-2

CDR3aa: CASSLETSGRFYEQYF
j_gene: TRBJ2-7
v_gene: TRBV5-6

CDR3aa: CASSEISFRGGYTF
j_gene: TRBJ1-2
v_gene: TRBV6-1

CDR3aa: CASSNDRAYEQYF
j_gene: TRBJ2-7
v_gene: TRBV6-2/TRBV6-3

CDR3aa: CATSRVSHGDQYF
j_gene: TRBJ2-7
v_gene: TRBV15

CDR3aa: CSVERGGGEQFF
j_gene: TRBJ2-1
v_gene: TRBV29-1

CDR3aa: CATSASGTGSYNEQFF
j_gene: TRBJ2-1
v_gene: TRBV24-1

CDR3aa: CSAIRAKNIQYF
j_gene: TRBJ2-4
v_gene: TRBV20-1

CDR3aa: CASSPKLDNSYGYTF
j_gene: TRBJ1-2
v_gene: TRBV4-3

CDR3aa: CASSFQGDSSYEQYF
j_gene: TRBJ2-7
v_gene: TRBV12-3/TRBV12-4

CDR3aa: CASRPAGDSETQYF
j_gene: NA
v_gene: TRBV27

CDR3aa: CASGGVSTDTQYF
j_gene: TRBJ2-3
v_gene: TRBV7-2

CDR3aa: CASSPTEIPGETQYF
j_gene: TRBJ2-5
v_gene: TRBV7-8

CDR3aa: CASSYPPGGTKNTEAFF
j_gene: TRBJ1-1
v_gene: TRBV6-2/TRBV6-3

CDR3aa: CASSSGGVYNSPLHF
j_gene: TRBJ1-6
v_gene: TRBV27